This T cell receptor (beta chain) comes out of a study of blood T cell repertoires in COVID-19. There are 13 residues in the CDR3. V was clipped by 5 bases and J by 6 bases; unmatched bases: 7. Germline CDR1 is LNHDA and CDR2 is SQIVND (reference sequence). Original handling: The authors estimated nucleated cell counts from reference gene primer amplification. The method was immunoSEQ multiplex PCR; TCRdb's version includes in-frame clones alone and lacks a portion of them. V and J calls and clone size are those listed in that table; D and trimming were worked out from the DNA. The table has around 65,000 clones, roughly 81% seen once.

This sequence was found in an elderly man with acute or convalescent COVID-19. The V and J genes are TRBV19 and TRBJ2-7, with TRBD2 matching over 7 bases. Sequencing was carried out using peripheral blood. The CDR3 protein is CASSPGGFSEQYF. The DNA for the CDR3 is TGTGCCAGTAGTCCCGGGGGGTTCAGCGAGCAGTACTTC. Drawing the rest from reference TRBV19 and TRBJ2-7, the complete variable domain is DGGITQSPKYLFRKEGQNVTLSCEQNLNHDAMYWYRQDPGQGLRLIYYSQIVNDFQKGDIAEGYSVSREKKESFPLTVTSAQKNPTAFYLCASSPGGFSEQYFGPGTRLTVT.